These 7 T cell receptor beta chains came from one sample sequenced in a study of Graves' ophthalmopathy and Graves' hyperthyroidism. Amplified material comprised TCR beta CDR3 regions derived from RNA transcripts. First-round RT-PCR relied on HTBI primers, and a second-round multiplex PCR came next. TCRdb reanalysed the multiplex PCR reads using MiXCR and keeps one entry per CDR3 protein. The profile shows just over 600,000 distinct CDR3 sequences, 20% to 25% of them singletons. Sequencing used peripheral blood. The receptor set was obtained from a woman under 30 with stable Graves' hyperthyroidism. Some clones in this sample may be carry-over from other donors' samples.

CDR3 nucleotides: TGTGCCAGCAGACGACTAGCGGACGTTTTACAGTTCTTC. This encodes CASRRLADVLQFF. The chain recombines TRBV6-1 with TRBJ2-1; 9 bases fit TRBD2. J was trimmed by 13 bases and V by 6 bases; bases with no gene match: 10. The CDR3 runs 13 residues. Per germline, CDR1 MNHNS and CDR2 SASEGT.

This clonotype was seen a few times. A much larger clone differs by one base, so this may be a read error. The V and J genes are TRBV30 and TRBJ2-5; a possible D gene is TRBD2 (6 bases). The CDR3 is 11 amino acids. Germline V gene sequence: CDR1 GTSNPN, CDR2 SVGIG (reference sequence). The CDR3 sequence is CAFGTGETKYF. In DNA, the CDR3 is TGTGCCTTCGGGACTGGAGAGACCAAGTACTTC. Looking up the rest from reference TRBV30 and TRBJ2-5 gives the full variable domain: SQTIHQWPATLVQPVGSPLSLECTVEGTSNPNLYWYRQAAGRGLQLLFYSVGIGQISSEVPQNLSASRPQDRQFILSSKKLLLSDSGFYLCAFGTGETKYFGPGTRLLVL.

The V and J genes are TRBV24-1 and TRBJ2-7, with 7 bases matching TRBD1. This CDR3 has 12 residues. Trimming removed 3 bases from V and 5 bases from J; junction bases left unmatched: 0. The germline gives CDR1 KGHDR, CDR2 SFDVKD. CDR3 in DNA: TGTGCCACCAGTGATCAGGGGGACGAGCAGTACTTC. Protein sequence: CATSDQGDEQYF.

This clonotype was picked up many times. The junction differs from germline at one of its ends, possibly a read error. This rearrangement joins TRBV6-1 to TRBJ1-1, with 7 bases lining up with TRBD1. Germline-derived CDR1 and CDR2 are MNHNS and SASEGT. This CDR3 is built from 15 residues. The DNA for the CDR3 is TGTGCCAGCAATGAACTAGGGACAGATAACACTGAAGCTTTCTTT. Amino acid sequence: CASNELGTDNTEAFF.

There are many counts of this clonotype. This rearrangement joins TRBV15 to TRBJ1-2; D ambiguous. CDR3 length: 15 residues. The V gene lost 3 bases and the J gene lost 2 bases, with 13 bases spanning the gap. Germline CDR1 reads LNHNV; CDR2 reads YYDKDF (reference sequence). CDR3 nucleotides: TGTGCCACCAGCAGTAGGTTAACAACCAACTATGGCTACACCTTC. Its translation is CATSSRLTTNYGYTF.

The gene calls are TRBV12-3 or TRBV12-4 and TRBJ2-2; 9 positions agree with TRBD1. The CDR3 length is 13 residues. J gave up 9 bases and V 6 bases, and 5 bases lay outside the gene matches. This CDR3 reads CASSRDRERELFF. CDR3 nucleotides: TGTGCCAGCAGCCGGGACAGGGAGAGGGAGCTGTTTTTT.

This clonotype was seen a handful of times. V usage is TRBV12-3 or TRBV12-4 and J usage is TRBJ2-2; D not resolved. The CDR3 consists of 12 residues. The germline V and J ends were trimmed by 8 bases and 6 bases, with 10 bases remaining between them. CDR3 DNA: TGTGCCAGCGTCAACACGGCCGGGGAGCTGTTTTTT. Amino acids: CASVNTAGELFF.